This T cell receptor beta chain stems from a study of OX40 agonist ivuxolimab in advanced cancers. Study in general: Patients enrolled in dose escalation were diagnosed with hepatocellular carcinoma, melanoma, renal cell or head and neck cancer. Study-wide findings and caveats: Partial responders receiving 0.1-3.0 mg/kg showed among the lowest clonal expansion. Clonal expansion from baseline to week 6 occurred in both CD4+ and CD8+ T cells.

V lost 1 base and J lost 3, with 10 bases in between. This CDR3 is 14 amino acids long. Germline CDR1 reads SNHLY; CDR2 reads FYNNEI. This clone is categorized as medium-sized. Antigen unknown. Assay: immunoSEQ multiplex PCR; the TCRdb copy retains only in-frame clones and omits some. The sample contains 40,000 or so clones, 80% to 90% of which appear only once. Blood sampling was done at baseline, cycle 4 day 1, and cycle 7 day 1. This chain connects TRBV2 to TRBJ2-7, with D unresolved. This receptor was identified in an adult with an advanced solid tumor such as melanoma, head and neck, liver or kidney cancer. The input for sequencing was CD4+ or CD8+ T cells sorted from blood, taken in a trial of the OX40 agonist ivuxolimab. The chain's CDR3 is CASSEGSLSYEQYF. Written as DNA, the CDR3 is TGTGCCAGCAGTGAAGGCTCCCTAAGCTACGAGCAGTACTTC.